These 16 T cell receptor beta chains came from one sample sequenced in a study of regulatory T cells in long-lasting Graves disease. Time point defined: persistent/refractory GD, antithyroid drugs over 5 years with positive TRAb. Researchers made the TCR library from RNA that was extracted from PBMCs. For TCR beta, libraries came from iRepertoire HTBI primers and Arm-PCR of CDR3 regions. Via MiXCR, TCRdb re-called the multiplex PCR reads, giving one row per CDR3 protein. The sample includes 400,000 or so distinct CDR3 sequences, roughly a quarter of them seen just once. This sample comprised peripheral blood mononuclear cells (PBMCs), obtained when the disease was refractory, from a patient treated with antithyroid drugs. The receptors shown here come from a female donor with Graves disease.

This clonotype came up many times. The rearrangement joins TRBV28 to TRBJ1-1, with D perhaps TRBD1 (6 bases). CDR1 and CDR2 from the germline V gene are MDHEN and SYDVKM. V lost 4 bases and J 4 bases, leaving 10 bases between the germline ends. The CDR3 is made up of 13 amino acids. The CDR3 bases are TGTGCCAGCAGTTCAGGGGTTCGCACTGAAGCTTTCTTT. It yields the protein CASSSGVRTEAFF.

This clonotype was picked up many times. The rearrangement uses TRBV2 and TRBJ2-4, with TRBD1 identical over 9 bases. Trimming took 8 bases from V and 0 from J; bases not matched to a gene: 14. This CDR3 spans 18 amino acids. CDR1 is SNHLY and CDR2 is FYNNEI in the germline V gene. CDR3 loop: CASQEALGTGLAKNIQYF. CDR3 DNA: TGTGCCAGCCAGGAGGCTCTCGGGACAGGGTTAGCCAAAAACATTCAGTACTTC. The entire variable domain, with the rest obtained from reference TRBV2 and TRBJ2-4, is as follows: EPEVTQTPSHQVTQMGQEVILRCVPISNHLYFYWYRQILGQKVEFLVSFYNNEISEKSEIFDDQFSVERPDGSNFTLKIRSTKLEDSAMYFCASQEALGTGLAKNIQYFGAGTRLSVL.

This clonotype was recorded a few times. CDR3 residues: CSYKYGDQPQHF. CDR3 DNA sequence: TGCAGCTACAAATACGGGGATCAGCCCCAGCATTTT. V gene TRBV29-1 combines with J gene TRBJ1-5; D is ambiguous. V was trimmed by 8 bases and J by 5 bases, leaving 13 bases between them. Per the germline V gene, CDR1 is SQVTM and CDR2 is ANQGSEA. The CDR3 contains 12 residues.

Note on this clonotype: It is unclear where the CDR3 begins or ends on the DNA, so no DNA is shown, and the CDR3 is as TCRdb lists it. The chain links TRBV2 to TRBJ2-2; TRBD1, the D gene given by the table, was not confirmed from the DNA. The length of the CDR3 is 13 amino acids, counting both ends. CDR1 and CDR2 from the germline V gene are SNHLY and FYNNEI. CDR3 residues: CASIGQGPGSCFF.

This sequence joins TRBV5-1 and TRBJ2-7; 7 bases match TRBD1. CDR3 length: 14 residues. The J segment lost 0 bases and the V segment lost 5 bases, leaving 5 bases of the junction unmatched. Germline loops: CDR1 SGHRS, CDR2 YFSETQ. The chain's CDR3 is CASRSHRGSYEQYF. Here the CDR3 DNA reads TGCGCCAGCAGGAGCCACAGGGGCTCCTACGAGCAGTACTTC. Using reference TRBV5-1 and TRBJ2-7 for the parts outside the CDR3, the full variable domain is KAGVTQTPRYLIKTRGQQVTLSCSPISGHRSVSWYQQTPGQGLQFLFEYFSETQRNKGNFPGRFSGRQFSNSRSEMNVSTLELGDSALYLCASRSHRGSYEQYFGPGTRLTVT.

This clonotype has just a few counts. V is TRBV7-2 and J is TRBJ1-4, with 9 bases that match TRBD1. The CDR3 is 17 amino acids. Germline loops: CDR1 SGHTA, CDR2 FQGNSA. The ends lost 4 bases at V and 9 bases at J; junction bases unmatched: 15. The CDR3 sequence is CASSSDRGDAIAKKLFF. CDR3 DNA sequence: TGTGCCAGCAGCTCGGACAGGGGCGACGCAATAGCGAAAAAACTGTTTTTT.

V usage is TRBV2 and J usage is TRBJ1-6, with a weak D call TRBD1 (6 bases). Trimming cost V 3 bases and J 10 bases, with 13 bases left between them. The CDR3 has 14 residues. Germline V gene sequence: CDR1 SNHLY, CDR2 FYNNEI. CDR3 nucleotides: TGTGCCAGCAGTGAGGCGCAGGGGAGATCACCCCTCCACTTT. Translation: CASSEAQGRSPLHF.

In its sample, this clonotype was seen many times. The rearrangement joins TRBV6-2 or TRBV6-3 to TRBJ2-5; a weak D match, TRBD2 (5 bases). The length of the CDR3 is 14 residues. The V end lost 2 bases, the J end lost 7 bases, and 14 bases lay between the germline ends. Germline V gene sequence: CDR1 MNHEY, CDR2 SVGEGT. CDR3 amino acids: CASSYRDKIGTQYF. DNA of the CDR3: TGTGCCAGCAGTTACCGGGATAAAATCGGGACCCAGTACTTC.

The genes are TRBV6-1 and TRBJ2-5; D might be TRBD1 or TRBD2, each matching 5 bases. The germline CDR1 and CDR2 sequences are MNHNS and SASEGT. Trimming pared 4 bases from V and 5 bases from J, leaving 17 bases between. This CDR3 has 15 residues. The CDR3 DNA is TGTGCCAGCAGTGCCAGCGCTGGGGGTGTTGAGACCCAGTACTTC. Amino acid sequence: CASSASAGGVETQYF.

This chain uses TRBV5-6 with TRBJ1-2, with D maybe TRBD1 (5 bases). Trimming removed 1 base at V and 4 bases at J, with 17 bases between. The CDR3 spans 16 residues. In germline, CDR1 is SGHDT, CDR2 YYEEEE. The CDR3 nucleotides are TGTGCCAGCAGCTTGAACAGGAGACGATCTACCTATGGCTACACCTTC. Its protein product is CASSLNRRRSTYGYTF. Full variable domain (outside the CDR3, taken from reference TRBV5-6 and TRBJ1-2): DAGVTQSPTHLIKTRGQQVTLRCSPKSGHDTVSWYQQALGQGPQFIFQYYEEEERQRGNFPDRFSGHQFPNYSSELNVNALLLGDSALYLCASSLNRRRSTYGYTFGSGTRLTVV.

The chain employs TRBV4-3 and TRBJ1-1, with D perhaps matching TRBD1 (5 bases). V lost 0 bases and J lost 0, with 11 bases in between. Germline V gene sequence: CDR1 LGHNA, CDR2 YSLEER. This CDR3 is built from 16 residues. DNA for the CDR3: TGCGCCAGCAGCCAAGATGCCAGGGCCATGAACACTGAAGCTTTCTTT. It specifies CASSQDARAMNTEAFF.

This clonotype has just a few counts. The CDR3 reads CSARDIAGRQPQHF. The CDR3 nucleotides are TGCAGTGCTAGAGATATAGCCGGGAGGCAGCCCCAGCATTTT. The chain carries TRBV20-1 and TRBJ1-5; no clear D. Trimming removed 0 bases from V and 7 bases from J, with 13 bases in between. This CDR3 comprises 14 residues. The germline gives CDR1 DFQATT, CDR2 SNEGSKA (reference sequence).

This clonotype has only a few counts. V and J are TRBV28 and TRBJ2-7; D uncertain. V lost 7 bases and J 3 bases, leaving 13 bases between the germline ends. Germline CDR1 is MDHEN and CDR2 is SYDVKM. The CDR3 is 13 residues long. This CDR3 is CASIEIGFYEQYF. CDR3 coding DNA: TGTGCCAGCATAGAAATAGGGTTCTACGAGCAGTACTTC.

This chain joins TRBV5-1 and TRBJ2-2, with 8 bases matching TRBD2. The CDR3 totals 20 residues. The trim removed 4 bases at V and 4 bases at J, leaving 21 bases unmatched. The germline CDR1 and CDR2 sequences are SGHRS and YFSETQ. The CDR3 DNA sequence: TGCGCCAGCAGCCCCCCCCTCCTTAGCGGGAACCGCGTCGGCACCGGGGAGCTGTTTTTT. Amino acid sequence: CASSPPLLSGNRVGTGELFF.

The V call is TRBV7-9, the J call TRBJ2-5; D call uncertain. The germline gives CDR1 SEHNR, CDR2 FQNEAQ (reference sequence). The ends were cut back, 3 bases at V and 5 bases at J, with 7 bases in the middle. CDR3 length equals 12 residues. In DNA form, the CDR3 reads TGTGCCAGCAGCTTTTTTTTCGAGACCCAGTACTTC. Translated: CASSFFFETQYF.

The gene calls are TRBV20-1 and TRBJ1-6; 7 positions agree with TRBD1. The CDR3 is 15 amino acids. J gave up 2 bases and V 7 bases, and 8 bases lay outside the gene matches. Germline V lookup: CDR1 DFQATT, CDR2 SNEGSKA (reference sequence). DNA of the CDR3: TGCAGTGTTCCCACAGGGGAAGCCTATAATTCACCCCTCCACTTT. This sequence encodes CSVPTGEAYNSPLHF.